This record covers a single T cell receptor beta chain. Its antigen is currently not known. No base-level quality is on record; no much larger clone is a single base apart. Enrolling through a virtual design, the prospective study's participants ranged in age from roughly 18 to 95 years and lived across 20 to 25 United States geographic areas. To assign participants to cohorts, the prospective study relied on clinical history that participants themselves reported in a screening survey and a study questionnaire. Mobile phlebotomists in the prospective study collected whole blood, serum and a nasopharyngeal or oropharyngeal swab from every participant. Additional blood draws and questionnaires over an approximately two-month period could optionally be provided by prospective study participants. Before DNA extraction, prospective study blood samples were shipped either frozen or at room temperature.

The data are from a study of blood T cell repertoires in COVID-19 (dated by TCRdb to between 2020 and 2021). Regarding the research as a whole: The collaborator samples originated in the United States, Italy and Spain and spanned the acute and convalescent phases of COVID-19. The material from the prospective study consisted of cDNA or gDNA derived from T cells, B-cell-depleted T cells, or PBMCs. Deeply sampled blood TCRbeta repertoires from subjects exposed to, actively infected with, or recovered from COVID-19 were included in the dataset. The repertoires were made available in a free public database intended to serve as a resource for research on the immune response to SARS-CoV-2. Samples were obtained from the ongoing ImmuneRACE study (first 160 participants) and from over 1,000 subjects provided by 6 global collaborators. A de-identified subject ID, COVID-19 status, age in years and sex were almost always included in the sample metadata. HLA class I and class II types, where available, came from metadata supplied by the sample provider rather than from assay-based typing.

Results and caveats for the whole study, not just this receptor: The amount of clinical and demographic metadata varied by source and participant and was provided uncurated.

TCRbeta CDR3 regions were amplified from genomic DNA by means of the immunoSEQ Assay, a bias-controlled multiplex PCR. As for the authors' bioinformatics: The number of nucleated cells in each sample was estimated by amplification of reference gene primers within the assay. To quantify the absolute abundance of each unique TCRbeta CDR3 rearrangement, sequence reads were collapsed and filtered. For each sample, productive Simpson clonality was calculated as the square root of Simpson's diversity index across productive rearrangements. TCRdb's version of the immuneACCESS table is confined to in-frame rearrangements and falls short of the full clone set. An unresolved V gene accounts for under half of the shortfall where checked; the remainder is of unknown origin. The V and J calls and the clone size are those of that table, but D and trimming were determined from the DNA. Present in this sample are about 230,000 clones, 70% to 90% of which were seen just once. Around 2.5% of the sample belongs to the ten largest clones.

The CDR3 sequence holds 14 residues, the cysteine and phenylalanine included. Solely the CDR3 DNA is kept, with 42 bases framed from the first base. From V the trimming removes 4 bases and from J it removes 5 bases, while the gene matches leave 4 bases of the junction unaccounted for. CDR1 and CDR2 (MNHEY, SVGAGI) derive from the germline V gene. The chain uses TRBV6-5 and TRBJ1-5, with 8 middle bases fitting TRBD1. The sequence was obtained from a woman in her 40s with acute COVID-19. The sample taken for sequencing was PBMCs or T cells enriched from blood (not recorded which). Here is the DNA: TGTGCCAGCAGTTCAACAGGGGGTGATCAGCCCCAGCATTTT. The resulting protein is CASSSTGGDQPQHF.